This TCR beta chain was retrieved from a study of shared clonotypes between healthy human individuals. Notes on the study in general: Generation of non-shared clonotypes was less probable than generation of clonotypes shared by all four donors. The naive CD4 repertoires of a few donors were compared, and roughly 5% of clonotypes were shared.

Notes on this clone: No antigen is known for it.

Repertoires were generated with immunoSEQ multiplex PCR, while TCRdb's copy carries only in-frame clones and drops some. Counted here are 2 million or so clones, 90% to 95% occurring once; the ten biggest clones make up more than 0.1%. The CDR3 totals 13 residues. V was clipped by 6 bases and J by 2 bases, with 9 bases between them. CDR1 and CDR2 (germline): MNHEY, SMNVEV (reference sequence). This chain joins TRBV27 and TRBJ2-3; D remains unclear. The receptor comes from a man aged 18 to 35 in good health. Sequencing used naive CD4+ T cells sorted from blood. Regarding subset: CD45RA+ positively selected. The CDR3 sequence is CASSLTNTDTQYF. The DNA of the CDR3 is TGTGCCAGCAGCCTCACCAACACAGATACGCAGTATTTT.